This T cell receptor (beta chain) is from a study of T cells in Graves' hyperthyroidism and ophthalmopathy. Findings and limits, study-wide: Ophthalmopathy and stable hyperthyroidism were separated by a 13 V-J model. It was a median around seven months before onset that the model predicted ophthalmopathy.

V lost 2 bases and J 6 bases, leaving 8 bases between the germline ends. The germline V gene encodes CDR1 MNHEY and CDR2 SVGAGI. The CDR3 has 13 amino acids. TCR beta CDR3 sequences were amplified from RNA transcripts. During a first-round RT-PCR of the TCR CDR3, the HTBI primer set was used. TCRdb re-analysed the multiplex PCR reads in MiXCR, keeping a single row per CDR3 protein. This table has 600,000 to 750,000 distinct CDR3 sequences, around 16% appearing once. This clonotype was seen ten or more times. No antigen is known for it. Patients aged 18 to 65 had newly diagnosed hyperthyroidism of under 2 months' duration. Diagnoses were established using clinical symptoms, serum thyroxine and TRAb, thyroid ultrasound and orbital computed tomography.

Material: blood. The genes are TRBV6-5 and TRBJ1-5, with D perhaps TRBD1 (5 bases). The TCR was taken from a man aged 45-65 years with Graves' hyperthyroidism. This chain's CDR3 is CASSYGRGQPQHF. The CDR3 coding sequence is TGTGCCAGCAGTTACGGGAGGGGTCAGCCCCAGCATTTT.